The 5 T cell receptor beta chains given below trace back to one sample, sequenced in a study of Tregs in tolerant kidney transplant recipients. Assay used: immunoSEQ multiplex PCR; TCRdb lists only in-frame clones, some missing. Found here are 75,000 to 95,000 clones, around 90% of them singletons; the top ten hold roughly 5%. Material: CD8+ T cells from blood. All receptors derive from a human donor in good health.

The chain links TRBV7-2 to TRBJ1-1, with D possibly being TRBD1 (5 bases). V was shortened by 6 bases and J by 5 bases, with 16 bases between the two germline ends. Per the germline V gene, CDR1 is SGHTA and CDR2 is FQGNSA. CDR3 length: 14 amino acids. The CDR3 coding sequence is TGTGCCAGCAGTTCCTTCGGGGCGGGGACTGAAGCTTTCTTT. Amino acids: CASSSFGAGTEAFF.

CDR3 sequence reads: CASSERARGEKLFF. The CDR3 nucleotides are TGTGCCAGCAGTGAACGGGCCCGAGGGGAAAAACTGTTTTTT. The V and J genes are TRBV6-1 and TRBJ1-4; D gene uncertain. CDR3 size: 14 residues. Looked up from germline, CDR1 is MNHNS and CDR2 is SASEGT. The V and J ends lost 2 bases and 8 bases respectively, with 12 bases between them.

The J gene is TRBJ2-5, the V gene TRBV11-2; D not resolved. The CDR3 totals 14 residues. Germline CDR1 reads SGHAT; CDR2 reads FQNNGV. V lost 2 bases, J lost 0 bases, and 7 bases lay in between. The CDR3 is CASSLRPYQETQYF. The CDR3 region has the DNA TGTGCCAGCAGCTTACGTCCGTACCAAGAGACCCAGTACTTC.

V gene TRBV9 combines with J gene TRBJ2-1; tentatively, D is TRBD2 (7 bases). The length of the CDR3 is 15 residues. The V end was cut by 3 bases, the J end by 0 bases, with 10 bases between. CDR1 is SGDLS, CDR2 YYNGEE, per germline. This CDR3 reads CASSEGGSSYNEQFF. The CDR3 DNA sequence: TGTGCCAGCAGCGAGGGGGGGAGCTCCTACAATGAGCAGTTCTTC. Supplemented by reference TRBV9 and TRBJ2-1, the full variable domain reads DSGVTQTPKHLITATGQRVTLRCSPRSGDLSVYWYQQSLDQGLQFLIQYYNGEERAKGNILERFSAQQFPDLHSELNLSSLELGDSALYFCASSEGGSSYNEQFFGPGTRLTVL.

V is TRBV7-6 and J is TRBJ2-7, with D tentatively TRBD1 or TRBD2 (5 bases each). Germline V gene data show CDR1 as SGHVS and CDR2 as FNYEAQ. There are 15 residues in the CDR3. V lost 5 bases and J 2 bases, leaving 16 bases between the germline ends. The CDR3 is CASSEGAGTTYEQYF. CDR3 sequence (DNA): TGTGCCAGCAGCGAAGGGGCCGGGACCACCTACGAGCAGTACTTC.